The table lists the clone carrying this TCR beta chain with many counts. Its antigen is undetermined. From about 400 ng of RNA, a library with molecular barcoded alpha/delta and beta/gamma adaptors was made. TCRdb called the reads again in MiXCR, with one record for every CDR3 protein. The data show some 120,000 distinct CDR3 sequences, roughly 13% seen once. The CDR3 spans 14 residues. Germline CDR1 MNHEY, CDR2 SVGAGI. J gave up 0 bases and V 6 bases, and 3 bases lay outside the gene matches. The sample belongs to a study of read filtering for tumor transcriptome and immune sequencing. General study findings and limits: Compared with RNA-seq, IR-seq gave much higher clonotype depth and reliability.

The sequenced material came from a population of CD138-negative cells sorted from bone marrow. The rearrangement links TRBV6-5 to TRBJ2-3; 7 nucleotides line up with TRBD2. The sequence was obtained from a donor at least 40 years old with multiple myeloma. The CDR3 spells CASRKRGSTDTQYF. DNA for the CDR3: TGTGCCAGCAGAAAGCGGGGTAGCACAGATACGCAGTATTTT.